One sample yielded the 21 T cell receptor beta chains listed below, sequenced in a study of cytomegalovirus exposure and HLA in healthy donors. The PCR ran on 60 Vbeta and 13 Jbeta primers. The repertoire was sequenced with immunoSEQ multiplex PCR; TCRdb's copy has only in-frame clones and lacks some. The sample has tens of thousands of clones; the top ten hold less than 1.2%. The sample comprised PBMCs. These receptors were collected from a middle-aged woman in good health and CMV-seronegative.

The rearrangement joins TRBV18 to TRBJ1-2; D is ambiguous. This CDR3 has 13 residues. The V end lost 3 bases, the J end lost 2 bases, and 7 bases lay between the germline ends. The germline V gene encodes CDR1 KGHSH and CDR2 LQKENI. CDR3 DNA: TGTGCCAGCTCACCGTTGGGCAACTATGGCTACACCTTC. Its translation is CASSPLGNYGYTF.

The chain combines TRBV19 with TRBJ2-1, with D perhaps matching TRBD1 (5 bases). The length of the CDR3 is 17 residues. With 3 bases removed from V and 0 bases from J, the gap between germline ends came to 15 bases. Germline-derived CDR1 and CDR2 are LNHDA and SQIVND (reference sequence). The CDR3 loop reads CASSIRVGRNSYNEQFF. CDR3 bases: TGTGCCAGTAGTATCAGGGTCGGGCGAAACTCCTACAATGAGCAGTTCTTC. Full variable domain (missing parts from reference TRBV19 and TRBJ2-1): DGGITQSPKYLFRKEGQNVTLSCEQNLNHDAMYWYRQDPGQGLRLIYYSQIVNDFQKGDIAEGYSVSREKKESFPLTVTSAQKNPTAFYLCASSIRVGRNSYNEQFFGPGTRLTVL.

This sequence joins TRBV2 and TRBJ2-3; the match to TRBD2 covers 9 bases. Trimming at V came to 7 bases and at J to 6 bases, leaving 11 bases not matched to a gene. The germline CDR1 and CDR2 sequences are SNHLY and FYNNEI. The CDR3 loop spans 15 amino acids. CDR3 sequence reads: CASTRLAEERDTQYF. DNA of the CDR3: TGTGCCAGCACCCGACTAGCGGAGGAGAGGGATACGCAGTATTTT.

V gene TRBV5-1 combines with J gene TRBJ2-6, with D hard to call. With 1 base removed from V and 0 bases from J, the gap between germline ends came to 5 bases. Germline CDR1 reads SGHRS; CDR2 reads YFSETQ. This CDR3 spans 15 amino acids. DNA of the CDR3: TGCGCCAGCAGCTTGCAGGCCTCTGGGGCCAACGTCCTGACTTTC. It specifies CASSLQASGANVLTF.

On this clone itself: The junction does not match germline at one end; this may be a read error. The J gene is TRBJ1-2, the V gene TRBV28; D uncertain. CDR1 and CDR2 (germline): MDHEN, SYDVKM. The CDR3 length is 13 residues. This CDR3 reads CASSPTLVSGAFF. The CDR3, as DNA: TGTGCCAGCAGTCCCACCCTGGTGTCGGGAGCCTTCTTC.

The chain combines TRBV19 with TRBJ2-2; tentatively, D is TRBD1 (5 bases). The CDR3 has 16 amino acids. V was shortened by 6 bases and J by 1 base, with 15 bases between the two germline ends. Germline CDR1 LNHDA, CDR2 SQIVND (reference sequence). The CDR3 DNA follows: TGTGCCAGTAGGAATATAATCCAGGGGAACACCGGGGAGCTGTTTTTT. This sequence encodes CASRNIIQGNTGELFF.

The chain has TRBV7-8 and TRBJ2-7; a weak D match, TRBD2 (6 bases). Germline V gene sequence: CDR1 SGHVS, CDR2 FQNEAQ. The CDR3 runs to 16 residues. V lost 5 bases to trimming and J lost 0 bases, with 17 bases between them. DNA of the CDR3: TGTGCCAGCAGCGCTGAAGGAGGGCTCACCTCCTACGAGCAGTACTTC. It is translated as CASSAEGGLTSYEQYF.

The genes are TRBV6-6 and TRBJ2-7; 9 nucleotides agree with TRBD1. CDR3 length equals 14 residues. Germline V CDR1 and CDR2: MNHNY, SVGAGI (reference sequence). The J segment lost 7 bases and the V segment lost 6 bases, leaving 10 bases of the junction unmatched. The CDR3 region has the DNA TGTGCCAGCAGGCAGACAGGGGGGGCCGGTGAGCAGTACTTC. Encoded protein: CASRQTGGAGEQYF.

CDR3 sequence (DNA): TGCGCCAGCAGCCAATTGCGGGGGGACTATGGCTACACCTTC. Its translation is CASSQLRGDYGYTF. The chain combines TRBV4-1 with TRBJ1-2; tentative D call: TRBD1 (5 bases). Germline V CDR1 and CDR2: MGHRA, YSYEKL. The ends were cut back, 2 bases at V and 3 bases at J, with 10 bases in the middle. The CDR3 has 14 residues.

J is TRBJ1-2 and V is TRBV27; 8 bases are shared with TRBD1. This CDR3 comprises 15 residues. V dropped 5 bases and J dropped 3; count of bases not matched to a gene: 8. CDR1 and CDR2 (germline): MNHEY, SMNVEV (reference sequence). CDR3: CASSPRGRGHYGYTF. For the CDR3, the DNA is TGTGCCAGCAGTCCCCGCGGCAGGGGGCACTATGGCTACACCTTC.

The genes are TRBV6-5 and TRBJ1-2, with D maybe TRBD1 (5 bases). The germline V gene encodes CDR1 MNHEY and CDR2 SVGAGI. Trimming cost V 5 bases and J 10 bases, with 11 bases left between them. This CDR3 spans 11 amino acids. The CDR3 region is CASSRGGYYTF. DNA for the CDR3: TGTGCCAGCAGTCGCGGGGGATACTACACCTTC.

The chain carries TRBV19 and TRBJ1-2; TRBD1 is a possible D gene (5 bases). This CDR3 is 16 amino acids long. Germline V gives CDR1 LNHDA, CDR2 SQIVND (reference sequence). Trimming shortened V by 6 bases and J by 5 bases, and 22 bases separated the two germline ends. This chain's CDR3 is CASSHSSISGAYGYTF. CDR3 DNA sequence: TGTGCCAGTAGCCATTCGTCTATTAGCGGGGCTTATGGCTACACCTTC. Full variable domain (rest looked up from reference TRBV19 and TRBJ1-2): DGGITQSPKYLFRKEGQNVTLSCEQNLNHDAMYWYRQDPGQGLRLIYYSQIVNDFQKGDIAEGYSVSREKKESFPLTVTSAQKNPTAFYLCASSHSSISGAYGYTFGSGTRLTVV.

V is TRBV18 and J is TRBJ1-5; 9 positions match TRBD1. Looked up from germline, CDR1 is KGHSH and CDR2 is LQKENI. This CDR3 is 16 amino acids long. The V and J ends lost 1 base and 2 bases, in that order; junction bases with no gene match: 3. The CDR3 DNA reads TGTGCCAGCTCACCACTGGGACAGGGAGGCAATCAGCCCCAGCATTTT. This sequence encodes CASSPLGQGGNQPQHF.

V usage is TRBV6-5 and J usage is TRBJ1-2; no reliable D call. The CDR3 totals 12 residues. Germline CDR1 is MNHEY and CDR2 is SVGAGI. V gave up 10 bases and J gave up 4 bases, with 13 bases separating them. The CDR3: CATNRDSYGYTF. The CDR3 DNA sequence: TGTGCCACCAACCGGGATTCCTATGGCTACACCTTC.

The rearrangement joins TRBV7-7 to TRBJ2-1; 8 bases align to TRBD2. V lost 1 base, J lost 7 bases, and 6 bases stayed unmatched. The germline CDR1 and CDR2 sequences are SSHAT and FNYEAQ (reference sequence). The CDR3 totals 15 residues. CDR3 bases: TGTGCCAGCAGCTTAGGAGCGGGAGCAGGAAATGAGCAGTTCTTC. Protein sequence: CASSLGAGAGNEQFF.

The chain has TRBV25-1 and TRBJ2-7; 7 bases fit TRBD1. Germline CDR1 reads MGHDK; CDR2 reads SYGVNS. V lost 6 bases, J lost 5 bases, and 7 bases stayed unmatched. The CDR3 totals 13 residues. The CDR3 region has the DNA TGTGCCAGCAGCCCTGGACAGGTCGACGAGCAGTACTTC. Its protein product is CASSPGQVDEQYF.

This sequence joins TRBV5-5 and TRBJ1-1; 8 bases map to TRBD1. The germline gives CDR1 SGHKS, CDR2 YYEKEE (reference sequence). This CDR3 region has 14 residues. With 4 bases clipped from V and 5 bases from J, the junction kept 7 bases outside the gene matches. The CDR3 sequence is CASSMWTGSTEAFF. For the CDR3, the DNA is TGTGCCAGCAGCATGTGGACAGGGAGTACTGAAGCTTTCTTT.

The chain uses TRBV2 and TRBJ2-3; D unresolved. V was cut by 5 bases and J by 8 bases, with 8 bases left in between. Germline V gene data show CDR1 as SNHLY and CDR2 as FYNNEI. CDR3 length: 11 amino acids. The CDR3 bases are TGTGCCAGCAGTTATATAGCTACGCAGTATTTT. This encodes CASSYIATQYF.

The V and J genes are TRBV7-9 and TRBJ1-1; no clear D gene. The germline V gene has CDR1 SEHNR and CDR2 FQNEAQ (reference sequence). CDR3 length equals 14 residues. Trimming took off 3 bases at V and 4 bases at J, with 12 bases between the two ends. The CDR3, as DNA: TGTGCCAGCAGCTTTGGAGGGTTGGGCACTGAAGCTTTCTTT. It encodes CASSFGGLGTEAFF.

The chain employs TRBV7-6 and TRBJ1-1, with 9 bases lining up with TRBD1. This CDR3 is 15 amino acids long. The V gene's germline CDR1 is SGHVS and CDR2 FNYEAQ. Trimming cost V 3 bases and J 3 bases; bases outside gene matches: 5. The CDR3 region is CASSLKGTGYTEAFF. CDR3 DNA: TGTGCCAGCAGCTTGAAAGGGACAGGGTACACTGAAGCTTTCTTT.

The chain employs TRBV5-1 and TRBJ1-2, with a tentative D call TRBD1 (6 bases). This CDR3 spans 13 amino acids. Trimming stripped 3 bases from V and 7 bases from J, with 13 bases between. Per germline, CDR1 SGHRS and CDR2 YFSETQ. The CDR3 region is CASSSGALGGYTF. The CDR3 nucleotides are TGCGCCAGCAGCTCAGGGGCGTTAGGTGGCTACACCTTC.